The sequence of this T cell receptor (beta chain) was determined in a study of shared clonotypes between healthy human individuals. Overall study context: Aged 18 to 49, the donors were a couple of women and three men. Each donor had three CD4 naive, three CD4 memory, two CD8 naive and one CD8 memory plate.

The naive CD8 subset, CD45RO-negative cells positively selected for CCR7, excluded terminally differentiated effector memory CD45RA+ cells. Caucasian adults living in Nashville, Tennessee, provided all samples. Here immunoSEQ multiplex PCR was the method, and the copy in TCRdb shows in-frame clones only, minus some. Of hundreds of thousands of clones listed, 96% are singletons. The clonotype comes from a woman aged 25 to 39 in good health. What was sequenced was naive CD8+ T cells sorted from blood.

The CDR3 DNA reads as TGTGCCAGTACCCCCCGCCAGGCATCCACTGAAGCTTTCTTT. This translates into CASTPRQASTEAFF. This chain links TRBV19 with TRBJ1-1; D is undetermined. Per germline, CDR1 LNHDA and CDR2 SQIVND (reference sequence). Trimming pared 7 bases from V and 4 bases from J, leaving 16 bases between. The CDR3 loop spans 14 amino acids.